These 28 T cell receptor beta chains came from one sample sequenced in a study of blood T cell repertoires in COVID-19. Produced via immunoSEQ multiplex PCR; TCRdb's table is partial and in-frame only. The repertoire consists of around 99,000 clones, with around 83% occurring once and the leading ten covering about 4.3%. The sequencing sample was made of peripheral blood. The receptor set was obtained from a man in his 70s with acute or convalescent COVID-19.

The chain uses TRBV9 and TRBJ1-2; TRBD1 is a possible D gene (6 bases). The germline V gene encodes CDR1 SGDLS and CDR2 YYNGEE. The length of the CDR3 is 15 residues. V dropped 3 bases and J dropped 0 bases, with 12 bases sitting between them. Here the CDR3 reads CASSAGARTNYGYTF. CDR3 nucleotides: TGTGCCAGCAGCGCAGGGGCGAGAACTAACTATGGCTACACCTTC.

The rearrangement joins TRBV27 to TRBJ2-7, with a weak D call TRBD1 (5 bases). This CDR3 has 14 amino acids. V shed 2 bases and J shed 7 bases, with 15 bases lying between them. Looked up from germline, CDR1 is MNHEY and CDR2 is SMNVEV (reference sequence). CDR3 protein: CASSLGAMGREQYF. CDR3 nucleotide sequence: TGTGCCAGCAGTTTAGGGGCCATGGGTAGGGAGCAGTACTTC.

V is TRBV2 and J is TRBJ1-5; D remains unclear. Trimming stripped 0 bases from V and 1 base from J, with 13 bases between. Per the germline V gene, CDR1 is SNHLY and CDR2 is FYNNEI. The CDR3 consists of 17 residues. The CDR3 region has the DNA TGTGCCAGCAGTGAAGCGCGGCAGCCACGGAGCAATCAGCCCCAGCATTTT. This codes for CASSEARQPRSNQPQHF.

The J gene is TRBJ2-2, the V gene TRBV6-6; 7 bases align to TRBD1. The CDR3 covers 15 residues. The germline V gene has CDR1 MNHNY and CDR2 SVGAGI (reference sequence). V lost 4 bases to trimming and J lost 6 bases; unmatched junction nucleotides: 8. CDR3 sequence (DNA): TGTGCCAGCAGTTCGACGACAGGGATCCCCGGGGAGCTGTTTTTT. This sequence encodes CASSSTTGIPGELFF.

On this clone itself: Other DNA sequences in the same sample also yield this CDR3. The chain joins TRBV5-1 to TRBJ1-3; D is unclear. Per germline, CDR1 SGHRS and CDR2 YFSETQ. This CDR3 contains 14 residues. Trimming removed 0 bases from V and 0 bases from J, with 4 bases in between. CDR3 nucleotides: TGCGCCAGCAGCTTGGGAGCCTCTGGAAACACCATATATTTT. Encoded protein: CASSLGASGNTIYF.

The chain recombines TRBV10-3 with TRBJ2-5; TRBD1 matches 7 bases. Germline CDR1 and CDR2: ENHRY and SYGVKD. The CDR3 spans 13 residues. V was clipped by 5 bases and J by 2 bases; unmatched bases: 2. The CDR3 DNA reads TGTGCCATCAGTATGGGACAGCAAGAGACCCAGTACTTC. It codes for CAISMGQQETQYF.

Regarding this clone: Other nucleotide sequences in the sample specify the same CDR3. The V call is TRBV18, the J call TRBJ1-1; the match to TRBD1 covers 11 bases. The CDR3 length is 16 residues. J gave up 1 base and V 3 bases, and 4 bases lay outside the gene matches. The germline CDR1 and CDR2 sequences are KGHSH and LQKENI. This CDR3 is CASSPGQGAWNTEAFF. The CDR3 bases are TGTGCCAGCTCACCTGGACAGGGGGCGTGGAACACTGAAGCTTTCTTT. The variable domain in full, with the rest retrieved from reference TRBV18 and TRBJ1-1, is NAGVMQNPRHLVRRRGQEARLRCSPMKGHSHVYWYRQLPEEGLKFMVYLQKENIIDESGMPKERFSAEFPKEGPSILRIQQVVRGDSAAYFCASSPGQGAWNTEAFFGQGTRLTVV.

This rearrangement joins TRBV27 to TRBJ2-3, with 11 bases matching TRBD2. The germline V gene has CDR1 MNHEY and CDR2 SMNVEV (reference sequence). There are 16 residues in the CDR3. J was trimmed by 2 bases and V by 6 bases; bases with no gene match: 7. CDR3 DNA: TGTGCCAGCAGGCCCCTAGCGGGGGGATACACAGATACGCAGTATTTT. Its protein is CASRPLAGGYTDTQYF.

This chain uses TRBV7-2 with TRBJ2-5; 7 bases align to TRBD2. Germline-derived CDR1 and CDR2 are SGHTA and FQGNSA. V lost 5 bases and J lost 2; bases outside the gene matches: 11. The CDR3 extends over 16 amino acids. CDR3: CASSLRKLATQETQYF. The CDR3 DNA reads TGTGCCAGCAGCCTAAGAAAACTAGCGACACAAGAGACCCAGTACTTC.

This clone has more than one count but fewer than ten. J is TRBJ2-3 and V is TRBV5-1; 8 nucleotides line up with TRBD1. CDR1 and CDR2 (germline): SGHRS, YFSETQ. J lost 2 bases, V lost 0 bases, and 2 bases had no gene match. The CDR3 length is 15 residues. The CDR3 reads CASSLGQGNTDTQYF. The CDR3, as DNA: TGCGCCAGCAGCTTGGGACAGGGGAACACAGATACGCAGTATTTT.

The gene calls are TRBV19 and TRBJ2-4, with 10 bases aligning to TRBD1. J gave up 1 base and V 1 base, and 1 base lay outside the gene matches. The germline CDR1 and CDR2 sequences are LNHDA and SQIVND (reference sequence). There are 16 residues in the CDR3. CDR3 nucleotide sequence: TGTGCCAGTAGTATAGTGGGACAGGGGGCCAAAAACATTCAGTACTTC. Translating gives CASSIVGQGAKNIQYF. The full variable domain, in which reference TRBV19 and TRBJ2-4 provide the parts outside the CDR3, is DGGITQSPKYLFRKEGQNVTLSCEQNLNHDAMYWYRQDPGQGLRLIYYSQIVNDFQKGDIAEGYSVSREKKESFPLTVTSAQKNPTAFYLCASSIVGQGAKNIQYFGAGTRLSVL.

The V and J genes are TRBV19 and TRBJ1-3; D gene uncertain. Germline assignment: CDR1 LNHDA and CDR2 SQIVND (reference sequence). The CDR3 loop spans 19 amino acids. The V end lost 3 bases, the J end lost 0 bases, and 21 bases lay between the germline ends. CDR3 coding DNA: TGTGCCAGTAGTATCTCAGGAACTCTGACCGCGATCTCTGGAAACACCATATATTTT. Protein product: CASSISGTLTAISGNTIYF. The variable domain in full, completed from reference TRBV19 and TRBJ1-3, reads DGGITQSPKYLFRKEGQNVTLSCEQNLNHDAMYWYRQDPGQGLRLIYYSQIVNDFQKGDIAEGYSVSREKKESFPLTVTSAQKNPTAFYLCASSISGTLTAISGNTIYFGEGSWLTVV.

This rearrangement joins TRBV2 to TRBJ2-6; D perhaps matches TRBD1 (6 bases). Trimming pared 3 bases from V and 0 bases from J, leaving 9 bases between. The CDR3 runs 16 residues. Germline V gene lookup returns CDR1 SNHLY and CDR2 FYNNEI. CDR3 loop: CASSDRGSSGANVLTF. In nucleotides, the CDR3 is TGTGCCAGCAGTGACAGGGGCAGCTCTGGGGCCAACGTCCTGACTTTC.

The rearrangement joins TRBV24-1 to TRBJ2-2; 7 positions match TRBD1. There are 14 residues in the CDR3. V gave up 3 bases and J gave up 9 bases; unmatched junction bases: 6. CDR1 and CDR2 from the germline V gene are KGHDR and SFDVKD. CDR3: CATSDAQGRRELFF. CDR3 coding DNA: TGTGCCACCAGTGATGCACAGGGGCGAAGGGAGCTGTTTTTT.

The chain is built from TRBV9 and TRBJ2-7; 12 nucleotides match TRBD2. Germline V CDR1 and CDR2: SGDLS, YYNGEE. V shed 0 bases and J 0 bases; nucleotides not matched to a gene: 4. The CDR3 totals 17 residues. CDR3 loop: CASSVAPTSGGSYEQYF. DNA of the CDR3: TGTGCCAGCAGCGTAGCGCCGACTAGCGGGGGCTCCTACGAGCAGTACTTC.

The CDR3 region is CASSRNGQVASNTEAFF. DNA of the CDR3: TGCGCCAGCAGCCGAAACGGACAGGTAGCGTCGAACACTGAAGCTTTCTTT. The genes are TRBV5-1 and TRBJ1-1; TRBD1 agrees at 7 bases. Germline-derived CDR1 and CDR2 are SGHRS and YFSETQ. The CDR3 spans 17 residues. V lost 4 bases and J lost 1; bases outside the gene matches: 13.

This rearrangement joins TRBV4-1 to TRBJ2-5; 8 positions agree with TRBD2. CDR3 length equals 15 residues. Germline V gene sequence: CDR1 MGHRA, CDR2 YSYEKL. V lost 1 base, J lost 5 bases, and 6 bases stayed unmatched. The CDR3 protein is CASSQGRGAEETQYF. The CDR3 DNA sequence: TGCGCCAGCAGCCAAGGGCGGGGGGCTGAGGAGACCCAGTACTTC.

The J gene is TRBJ2-5, the V gene TRBV19; 15 bases match TRBD2. The J segment lost 5 bases and the V segment lost 4 bases, leaving 11 bases of the junction unmatched. CDR1 and CDR2 from the germline V gene are LNHDA and SQIVND (reference sequence). The CDR3 contains 18 residues. CDR3 coding DNA: TGTGCCAGTAGTACCGGGACTAGCGGGGGGTGGTATGTGGAGACCCAGTACTTC. Its translation: CASSTGTSGGWYVETQYF.

The J gene is TRBJ2-2, the V gene TRBV2; D is perhaps TRBD2 (5 bases). Germline-derived CDR1 and CDR2 are SNHLY and FYNNEI. V shed 3 bases and J shed 7 bases, with 9 bases lying between them. This CDR3 contains 13 residues. The CDR3 sequence is CASSEEAIGELFF. The CDR3 nucleotides read TGTGCCAGCAGTGAGGAGGCAATCGGGGAGCTGTTTTTT.

The chain joins TRBV12-3 or TRBV12-4 to TRBJ2-7, with a possible D match to TRBD1 (6 bases). CDR3 length: 13 amino acids. Trimming cost V 6 bases and J 3 bases, with 12 bases left between them. CDR3 nucleotides: TGTGCCAGCAGGACCGGGACACTCTACGAGCAGTACTTC. This gives the protein CASRTGTLYEQYF.

V gene TRBV6-1 combines with J gene TRBJ2-5, with 10 nucleotides matching TRBD1. The germline gives CDR1 MNHNS, CDR2 SASEGT. CDR3 length equals 16 residues. V was clipped by 1 base and J by 2 bases; unmatched bases: 4. The CDR3, as DNA: TGTGCCAGCAGTGAAGGGACAGGGGGTTATCAAGAGACCCAGTACTTC. The encoded protein is CASSEGTGGYQETQYF.

The rearrangement links TRBV10-3 to TRBJ1-5, with 7 bases matching TRBD1. The CDR3 is made up of 13 amino acids. Trimming at V came to 6 bases and at J to 5 bases, leaving 4 bases not matched to a gene. CDR1 and CDR2 (germline): ENHRY, SYGVKD. CDR3 DNA sequence: TGTGCCATCAGCCAAACAGGGGATCAGCCCCAGCATTTT. Translating gives CAISQTGDQPQHF.

This chain uses TRBV4-3 with TRBJ2-2, with 12 bases lining up with TRBD1. V was pared by 3 bases and J by 5 bases, with 10 bases of the junction left unmatched. Germline V gene data show CDR1 as LGHNA and CDR2 as YSLEER. There are 18 residues in the CDR3. Here the CDR3 reads CASSQEGQGAVGTGELFF. The CDR3 nucleotides read TGCGCCAGCAGCCAGGAGGGACAGGGGGCGGTTGGGACCGGGGAGCTGTTTTTT.

J is TRBJ2-7 and V is TRBV6-6, with D possibly being TRBD2 (6 bases). CDR1 MNHNY and CDR2 SVGAGI come from the germline V gene (reference sequence). The CDR3 runs to 14 residues. Trimming shortened V by 7 bases and J by 0 bases, and 13 bases separated the two germline ends. The CDR3 nucleotides read TGTGCCAGCAACCGGGAGTCTAGCTCCTACGAGCAGTACTTC. Translated, it gives CASNRESSSYEQYF.

The chain uses TRBV5-1 and TRBJ2-1; 12 nucleotides agree with TRBD2. The CDR3 length is 15 residues. V lost 3 bases, J lost 3 bases, and 1 base stayed unmatched. The germline V gene encodes CDR1 SGHRS and CDR2 YFSETQ. The CDR3 loop is CASSWTSGNYNEQFF. Here the CDR3 DNA reads TGCGCCAGCAGCTGGACTAGCGGGAACTACAATGAGCAGTTCTTC.

The chain links TRBV5-1 to TRBJ2-5; 10 nucleotides line up with TRBD2. CDR1 and CDR2 from the germline V gene are SGHRS and YFSETQ. The CDR3 is made up of 16 amino acids. V gave up 5 bases and J gave up 3 bases; unmatched junction bases: 10. CDR3 nucleotide sequence: TGCGCCAGCAGGGCTAGCGGGGGATCCGTCAAAGAGACCCAGTACTTC. The encoded protein is CASRASGGSVKETQYF.

This clone has a single count. The chain joins TRBV12-2 to TRBJ2-7; TRBD2, the table's D call, lacks a check against the DNA. TRBV12-2 is given as a pseudogene. This CDR3 region has 14 residues. Here the CDR3 reads CASRFGYARYEQYF. Written as DNA, the CDR3 is TGTGCAAGTCGCTTCGGGTATGCCCGCTACGAGCAGTACTTC.

V is TRBV10-2 and J is TRBJ1-6; no firm D call. CDR3 length: 14 amino acids. Looked up from germline, CDR1 is WSHSY and CDR2 is SAAADI. The V end lost 7 bases, the J end lost 2 bases, and 9 bases lay between the germline ends. For the CDR3, the DNA is TGCGCCAGCACCGTTAGTCCCTATAATTCACCCCTCCACTTT. This gives the protein CASTVSPYNSPLHF.